What follows are 18 T cell receptor beta chains derived from one specimen sequenced in a study of CD8 T cells in ankylosing spondylitis (dated by TCRdb to the late 2010s). Study-wide conclusions, independent of this receptor: Blood from ankylosing spondylitis patients appeared to be characterized by a TCR beta motif made up of 8 or 9 highly homologous amino acid variants.

Receptors were amplified or captured by 5' RACE. The listed sequencing device is Illumina HiSeq 2500. TCRdb reanalyzed the raw reads on its own, using fastp at Q25 for trimming and MiXCR for clone calling, and kept in-frame beta chains. Records with the same CDR3 protein are collapsed into one entry carrying the most frequent genes and DNA. This sample is represented by tens of thousands of distinct CDR3 sequences; around 8.5% of them were singletons. Together, the top ten hold approximately 29% of the sample. For these receptors, no antigen is known. Sequences were obtained from blood, either unsorted or a sorted T cell fraction (not recorded which). These receptors came from a male donor with ankylosing spondylitis.

This clonotype was picked up many times. This chain connects TRBV6-4 to TRBJ1-1; TRBD1 is a possible D gene (6 bases). The germline V gene has CDR1 MRHNA and CDR2 SNTAGT. With 2 bases removed from V and 5 bases from J, the gap between germline ends came to 12 bases. CDR3 size: 14 residues. The CDR3 loop is CASSDLPGVTEAFF. CDR3 DNA sequence: TGTGCCAGCAGTGACCTCCCAGGGGTTACTGAAGCTTTCTTT.

J is TRBJ2-7 and V is TRBV20-1, with no clear D. Germline CDR1 and CDR2: DFQATT and SNEGSKA (reference sequence). This CDR3 has 13 residues. V dropped 2 bases and J dropped 3 bases, with 11 bases sitting between them. The CDR3 loop is CSARKADGYEQYV. The CDR3 DNA is TGCAGTGCTAGAAAGGCAGATGGCTACGAGCAGTACGTC.

The table lists this clonotype with many counts. The rearrangement joins TRBV12-3 or TRBV12-4 to TRBJ2-5; D is perhaps TRBD1 (6 bases). Trimming removed 4 bases at V and 3 bases at J, with 6 bases between. This CDR3 spans 12 amino acids. The CDR3 sequence: CASSWDKETQYF. CDR3 bases: TGTGCCAGCAGTTGGGACAAAGAGACCCAGTACTTC.

This clonotype was seen ten or more times. This chain uses TRBV5-1 with TRBJ2-7; 7 positions agree with TRBD1. This CDR3 is built from 13 residues. Germline V gene data show CDR1 as SGHRS and CDR2 as YFSETQ. With V trimmed by 0 bases and J by 3 bases, 0 bases remained unmatched. The DNA for the CDR3 is TGCGCCAGCAGCTTGGGGACAGGCTACGAGCAGTACGTC. Amino acids: CASSLGTGYEQYV.

The chain combines TRBV12-3 or TRBV12-4 with TRBJ1-1, with D perhaps TRBD1 (5 bases). This CDR3 has 14 amino acids. Trimming removed 7 bases at V and 1 base at J, with 13 bases between. The DNA for the CDR3 is TGTGCCAGCACCTGGGCAGGGTCGAACACTGAAGCTTTCTTT. Protein: CASTWAGSNTEAFF.

This clonotype appeared a few times. J is TRBJ1-6 and V is TRBV30, with D possibly being TRBD1 (6 bases). This CDR3 contains 14 residues. V lost 3 bases, J lost 5 bases, and 11 bases lay in between. CDR1 GTSNPN and CDR2 SVGIG come from the germline V gene (reference sequence). DNA of the CDR3: TGTGCCTGGAGGGGTGGGGACAATAATTCACCCCTCCACTTT. Translation gives CAWRGGDNNSPLHF.

This clonotype appeared many times. The gene calls are TRBV24-1 and TRBJ2-1; 14 nucleotides match TRBD2. With 5 bases clipped from V and 7 bases from J, the junction kept 3 bases outside the gene matches. The germline CDR1 and CDR2 sequences are KGHDR and SFDVKD. The CDR3 has 15 residues. The CDR3 bases are TGTGCCACCAGTGCTGGACTAGCGGGAGGTAATGAGCAGTTCTTC. Amino acids: CATSAGLAGGNEQFF.

This clonotype was counted only a few times. This sequence joins TRBV18 and TRBJ1-5; D not resolved. V was trimmed by 3 bases and J by 4 bases, leaving 19 bases between them. There are 17 residues in the CDR3. Per germline, CDR1 KGHSH and CDR2 LQKENI. The chain's CDR3 is CASSPDDLGVPNQPQHF. CDR3 DNA sequence: TGTGCCAGCTCACCGGACGACTTGGGTGTCCCGAATCAGCCCCAGCATTTT.

This clonotype was counted many times. This rearrangement joins TRBV30 to TRBJ1-3; D gene uncertain. V gave up 1 base and J gave up 3 bases, with 7 bases separating them. CDR1 is GTSNPN, CDR2 SVGIG, per germline (reference sequence). The CDR3 totals 13 residues. The CDR3 bases are TGTGCCTGGAGTGGAAGGGATGGAAACACCATATATTTT. Encoded protein: CAWSGRDGNTIYF.

This clonotype was seen a handful of times. The V call is TRBV7-9, the J call TRBJ2-2, with TRBD1 identical over 9 bases. This CDR3 region has 15 residues. V shed 5 bases, J shed 4 bases, and the junction held 5 bases outside the gene matches. Germline lookup yields CDR1 SEHNR and CDR2 FQNEAQ (reference sequence). CDR3 amino acids: CASSPRTGVTGELFF. In DNA form, the CDR3 reads TGTGCCAGCAGCCCCCGGACAGGGGTCACCGGGGAGCTGTTTTTT.

V is TRBV10-2 and J is TRBJ2-7; 8 bases match TRBD1. V lost 7 bases to trimming and J lost 5 bases; unmatched junction nucleotides: 10. This CDR3 spans 14 amino acids. CDR1 is WSHSY and CDR2 is SAAADI in the germline V gene. CDR3 protein: CASNRAGGADEQYF. The CDR3 DNA reads TGCGCCAGCAACCGGGCAGGGGGCGCGGACGAGCAGTACTTC.

The table lists this clonotype with many counts. The CDR3 region has the DNA TGTGCCAGCAGTGTAGGGGGAATGAACACTGAAGCTTTCTTT. Protein: CASSVGGMNTEAFF. The rearrangement joins TRBV12-3 or TRBV12-4 to TRBJ1-1; D is possibly TRBD1 (6 bases). V was cut by 5 bases and J by 0 bases, with 10 bases left in between. The CDR3 is 14 amino acids.

This clonotype was counted between two and nine times. The chain couples TRBV7-9 to TRBJ1-5, with 7 bases that match TRBD1. The CDR3 contains 13 residues. Germline trimming cut 4 bases from V and 4 bases from J; bases unmatched to any gene: 1. Germline V gene lookup returns CDR1 SEHNR and CDR2 FQNEAQ (reference sequence). CDR3 protein: CASSSDRNQPQHF. The CDR3 nucleotides read TGTGCCAGCAGCTCGGACAGGAATCAGCCCCAGCATTTT.

In its sample, this clonotype was seen a few times. The J gene is TRBJ2-1, the V gene TRBV13; D gene ambiguous. V shed 4 bases and J shed 12 bases, with 13 bases lying between them. The germline V gene encodes CDR1 PRHDT and CDR2 FYEKMQ (reference sequence). The CDR3 totals 12 residues. The CDR3 is CASSYLGQWQFF. The CDR3 DNA reads TGTGCCAGCAGCTACCTGGGCCAGTGGCAGTTCTTC.

At least ten counts were recorded for this clonotype. The chain recombines TRBV27 with TRBJ1-5, with D tentatively TRBD1 (5 bases). V gave up 1 base and J gave up 9 bases, with 10 bases separating them. CDR1 is MNHEY and CDR2 is SMNVEV in the germline V gene (reference sequence). There are 13 residues in the CDR3. The CDR3 loop reads CASSLWGGRPQHF. CDR3 bases: TGTGCCAGCAGTTTATGGGGGGGTCGGCCCCAGCATTTT.

This clonotype was seen only a few times. The gene calls are TRBV20-1 and TRBJ2-7; D gene unclear. There are 14 residues in the CDR3. CDR1 is DFQATT and CDR2 is SNEGSKA in the germline V gene (reference sequence). V shed 5 bases and J shed 0 bases, with 14 bases lying between them. CDR3 coding DNA: TGCAGTGCTCACTTTACAATTACCTCCTACGAGCAGTACTTC. Its protein is CSAHFTITSYEQYF.

This clonotype was observed at least ten times. V and J are TRBV5-6 and TRBJ2-1; D may be TRBD2 (6 bases). The ends were cut back, 6 bases at V and 15 bases at J, with 16 bases in the middle. The germline gives CDR1 SGHDT, CDR2 YYEEEE. The CDR3 consists of 11 residues. This CDR3 reads CASNKWTNLFF. For the CDR3, the DNA is TGTGCCAGCAACAAATGGACTAACCTGTTCTTC.

This clonotype showed up many times. The chain employs TRBV6-1 and TRBJ1-6; no reliable D call. The CDR3 runs to 14 residues. CDR1 is MNHNS and CDR2 is SASEGT in the germline V gene. The V gene lost 0 bases and the J gene lost 10 bases, with 10 bases spanning the gap. The CDR3 region is CASSEAGSTSPLHF. CDR3 in DNA: TGTGCCAGCAGTGAAGCTGGCAGTACCTCACCCCTCCACTTT.